This T cell receptor beta chain appears in the sequencing data of a study of T cell responses to AZD1222 COVID-19 vaccine. Germline CDR1 SGHRS, CDR2 YFSETQ. The CDR3 is 15 residues long. Unmatched junction bases numbered 6, after V lost 0 bases and J lost 6 bases. Some clones are missing from TCRdb's copy, which holds only in-frame ones; the method was immunoSEQ multiplex PCR. This table has just under 150,000 clones, around 84% appearing once. This clone showed up just once. What it binds is unknown. Whole-study findings and limits: The donor group comprised mostly white British people and more females; the analysis possibly underestimated clonal diversity. In the spike-specific TCR repertoire, nearly half reportedly target unmutated variant regions. Spike was spanned by vaccine-associated CD4 TCRs, with dominance at 160-218 and 743-854.

The analysis combined second doses at about 4 or about 12 weeks. The material sequenced was peripheral blood, taken 28 days after the second AZD1222 dose. The chain employs TRBV5-1 and TRBJ2-7; 10 positions match TRBD1. This TCR derives from an adult who received the AZD1222 COVID-19 vaccine. The CDR3, as DNA: TGCGCCAGCAGCTTGGAAGGGACAGGGGCTTCCGAGCAGTACTTC. Its protein is CASSLEGTGASEQYF.